The subject of this entry is one TCR beta chain. CDR1 LNHDA and CDR2 SQIVND come from the germline V gene (reference sequence). Trimming cost V 8 bases and J 5 bases; bases outside gene matches: 7. The CDR3 loop spans 14 amino acids. This record comes from a study of T-cell memory formation after mild COVID-19. TCRdb ran MiXCR on the 5' RACE reads and lists one entry per CDR3 protein. Of fewer than 650,000 distinct CDR3 sequences listed, 17% are singletons. Sequencing used PBMCs or a T cell subset sorted from them (not recorded which). The receptor was derived from an adult woman who had mild COVID-19 (a few samples of this study predate the infection). Cell type and time point are not known. This sequence joins TRBV19 and TRBJ2-1; 9 nucleotides agree with TRBD2. DNA for the CDR3: TGTGCCAGTGGTGCGGGGGGGCCTCACAATGAGCAGTTCTTC. Protein sequence: CASGAGGPHNEQFF.